A single sample is the source of the 12 T cell receptor beta chains below, sequenced in a study of T-cell reconstitution after alpha-beta-depleted transplantation in children. Unique molecular identifiers were used in preparing the TCRbeta library. Each CDR3 protein gets one entry after TCRdb re-called the PCR reads with MiXCR. The profile shows 200,000 to 300,000 distinct CDR3 sequences, around 12% of them singletons. The sequencing used PBMCs from the stem cell graft donor, collected from the stem cell graft. These receptors originate from a human donor who donated a stem cell graft to a child with acute lymphoblastic leukemia.

This clonotype was seen ten or more times. The rearrangement uses TRBV20-1 and TRBJ2-1; 7 positions match TRBD2. CDR3 length equals 12 residues. The germline V gene encodes CDR1 DFQATT and CDR2 SNEGSKA (reference sequence). J was trimmed by 7 bases and V by 6 bases; bases with no gene match: 6. The CDR3 coding sequence is TGCAGTGCCCCCGGGAGGCTTAATGAGCAGTTCTTC. This sequence encodes CSAPGRLNEQFF.

This chain connects TRBV5-4 to TRBJ2-7; D might be TRBD2 (5 bases). The CDR3 has 13 amino acids. Germline V gene sequence: CDR1 SGHNT, CDR2 YYREEE (reference sequence). The V end lost 4 bases, the J end lost 5 bases, and 13 bases lay between the germline ends. The CDR3 loop reads CASSPRTEDEQYF. CDR3 sequence (DNA): TGTGCCAGCAGCCCTCGGACGGAGGACGAGCAGTACTTC.

This clonotype was picked up a small number of times. The chain joins TRBV19 to TRBJ2-1, with D uncertain. Trimming removed 5 bases at V and 6 bases at J, with 11 bases between. In germline, CDR1 is LNHDA, CDR2 SQIVND (reference sequence). The CDR3 sequence is 13 residues long. The CDR3 nucleotides read TGTGCCAGTAGTGCCGCACATCGCAATGAGCAGTTCTTC. The encoded protein is CASSAAHRNEQFF.

In this sample, this clonotype turned up many times. The chain joins TRBV2 to TRBJ2-3, with 8 bases aligning to TRBD2. Germline V gene sequence: CDR1 SNHLY, CDR2 FYNNEI. Trimming at V came to 4 bases and at J to 0 bases, leaving 6 bases not matched to a gene. The CDR3 runs to 16 residues. The DNA of the CDR3 is TGTGCCAGCAGTGGGGCCAGCGGGGGTAGCACAGATACGCAGTATTTT. Translation gives CASSGASGGSTDTQYF.

This clonotype appeared a few times. At one end the junction does not follow the germline gene, possibly because of a read error. The rearrangement uses TRBV27 and TRBJ1-1; tentative D call: TRBD1 (5 bases). The length of the CDR3 is 14 residues. Germline V gene lookup returns CDR1 MNHEY and CDR2 SMNVEV (reference sequence). The chain's CDR3 is CASSLSLGGAEAFF. The CDR3 coding sequence is TGTGCCAGCAGTCTATCCCTAGGAGGGGCTGAAGCTTTCTTT.

The table lists this clonotype with many counts. The chain links TRBV3-1 to TRBJ2-1; D is perhaps TRBD1 or TRBD2 (5 bases each). From germline, CDR1 is LGHDT and CDR2 YNNKEL (reference sequence). Trimming stripped 6 bases from V and 6 bases from J, with 18 bases between. The CDR3 covers 15 residues. CDR3 loop: CASSPKSGTLNEQFF. CDR3 coding DNA: TGTGCCAGCAGTCCTAAGTCGGGGACCCTCAATGAGCAGTTCTTC.

This chain uses TRBV7-2 with TRBJ2-7; 11 nucleotides agree with TRBD1. This CDR3 contains 16 residues. With V trimmed by 5 bases and J by 3 bases, 9 bases remained unmatched. Germline V gene data show CDR1 as SGHTA and CDR2 as FQGNSA. The CDR3 is CASSGSGTGGGYEQYF. For the CDR3, the DNA is TGTGCCAGCAGCGGCTCCGGGACAGGGGGGGGCTACGAGCAGTACTTC.

Many counts were recorded for this clonotype. The chain is built from TRBV6-2 or TRBV6-3 and TRBJ2-2, with D possibly being TRBD2 (5 bases). This CDR3 contains 13 residues. With 11 bases removed from V and 1 base from J, the gap between germline ends came to 11 bases. The germline CDR1 and CDR2 sequences are MNHEY and SVGEGT. The CDR3 DNA reads TGTGCCCTTAAGAGGGTGAACACCGGGGAGCTGTTTTTT. Its protein product is CALKRVNTGELFF.

At least ten counts were recorded for this clonotype. This chain links TRBV27 with TRBJ2-1; a weak D match, TRBD2 (6 bases). Germline assignment: CDR1 MNHEY and CDR2 SMNVEV (reference sequence). This CDR3 has 14 residues. V shed 4 bases and J shed 7 bases, with 14 bases lying between them. The CDR3 loop is CASSSREWRNEQFF. The CDR3 nucleotides are TGTGCCAGCAGTTCCCGGGAGTGGAGGAATGAGCAGTTCTTC.

This clonotype occurred many times. This chain uses TRBV20-1 with TRBJ2-7, with D perhaps matching TRBD2 (6 bases). CDR1 is DFQATT, CDR2 SNEGSKA, per germline (reference sequence). V lost 3 bases and J lost 7, with 13 bases in between. The CDR3 totals 12 residues. The DNA of the CDR3 is TGCAGTGCTAGCGGGGCGGGGTATGAGCAGTACTTC. It translates to CSASGAGYEQYF.

This clonotype has a count of ten or more. The rearrangement uses TRBV27 and TRBJ2-2; D is perhaps TRBD1 (5 bases). V was pared by 1 base and J by 6 bases, with 9 bases between. The germline CDR1 and CDR2 sequences are MNHEY and SMNVEV (reference sequence). The CDR3 has 14 amino acids. CDR3 amino acids: CASSLWSGPGELFF. The CDR3 DNA reads TGTGCCAGCAGTTTATGGTCAGGGCCCGGGGAGCTGTTTTTT.

This clonotype has at least ten counts. The chain carries TRBV28 and TRBJ1-5, with TRBD1 identical over 10 bases. The V and J ends lost 5 bases and 0 bases, in that order; junction bases with no gene match: 7. Germline CDR1 MDHEN, CDR2 SYDVKM. This CDR3 is 17 amino acids long. The CDR3 sequence is CASSRRTGGPSNQPQHF. CDR3 sequence (DNA): TGTGCCAGCAGTAGACGGACAGGGGGTCCTAGCAATCAGCCCCAGCATTTT.